This is a list of T cell receptor beta chains from one sample in a study of T cells after yellow fever vaccination. TCRdb passed the 5' RACE reads through MiXCR, listing each CDR3 protein once. The table has roughly 94,000 distinct CDR3 sequences, roughly 10% seen once; the top ten hold over 15%. The specimen comprised CD8+ T cells not binding an NS4B(214-222) dextramer, sorted from PBMCs, sampled more than 13 days after the first yellow fever vaccination. The receptors were gathered from a man between 18 and 35 years old who received the YFV17D yellow fever vaccine. Both conserved end residues are part of each CDR3.

TRBV2,TRBJ2-1,CASSVVGGGPYNEQFF
TRBV4-2,TRBJ2-4,CASSLGGLPKNIQYF
TRBV10-3,TRBJ1-5,CAISAPGGNQPQHF
TRBV4-1,TRBJ2-7,CASSPYPGQSYEQYF
TRBV6-5,TRBJ2-1,CASSYSITGGWNEQFF
TRBV27,TRBJ2-7,CASSLKSSYEQYF
TRBV7-7,TRBJ2-5,CASSLGVDSFGAQETQYF
TRBV7-8,TRBJ1-5,CASSAGPGVNQPQHF
TRBV5-5,TRBJ2-1,CASSLYGQRGSYNEQFF
TRBV11-2,TRBJ2-7,CASSLDRGWGNEQYF
TRBV7-9,TRBJ1-1,CASSWGDTEAFF
TRBV11-3,TRBJ2-3,CASSLGLAGRTSTDTQYF
TRBV7-2,TRBJ2-1,CASSFRVSGPEQFF
TRBV20-1,TRBJ2-7,CSAPGGGASDYEQYF
TRBV30,TRBJ1-2,CAWRTENYGYTF
TRBV5-1,TRBJ1-1,CASSLWGTNTEAFF
TRBV10-3,TRBJ1-3,CAISEYLPTSGNTIYF
TRBV7-8,TRBJ2-7,CASSLGGFSYEQYF
TRBV19,TRBJ2-2,CATGITGELFF
TRBV30,TRBJ2-1,CAWSPVRSGNPWNEQFF
TRBV7-9,TRBJ2-3,CASSFGIAAQEYF
TRBV7-8,TRBJ1-3,CASSLVRGTGVLENTIYF
TRBV29-1,TRBJ1-2,CSVEFGERGNYGYTF
TRBV9,TRBJ2-5,CASSGGGSQETQYF
TRBV19,TRBJ2-2,CASSPGSFGELFF
TRBV6-5,TRBJ2-2,CASSYLLAGGYTGELFF
TRBV14,TRBJ2-5,CASSQGETSGQETQYF
TRBV12-3/TRBV12-4,TRBJ2-1,CASTAQTSGQEQFF
TRBV20-1,TRBJ2-1,CSARDRTSSYNEQFF
TRBV7-3,TRBJ1-1,CASSLTTPGEFGPTEAFF
TRBV14,TRBJ1-1,CASGQGMNTEAFF
TRBV29-1,TRBJ1-3,CSVRGSSGNTIYF
TRBV27,TRBJ1-4,CASSLLGEDEKLFF
TRBV7-3,TRBJ2-1,CASSLDQGSPYNEQFF
TRBV7-2,TRBJ2-3,CASSFIGTDTHYF
TRBV12-3/TRBV12-4,TRBJ2-7,CASSQDREIDEQYF
TRBV7-6,TRBJ2-1,CASSLTGGAVSEQFF
TRBV7-2,TRBJ1-1,CASSRRSRINTEAFF
TRBV5-4,TRBJ2-1,CASSLARDYYNEQFF
TRBV6-4,TRBJ2-3,CAISEGRSTDTQYF